The next 8 T cell receptor beta chains were all read from a single sample in a study of sequential checkpoint blockade in melanoma (dated by TCRdb to between 2018 and 2020). Preparation of the library involved the immunoSEQ multiplex PCR assay. TCRdb took this table from immuneACCESS and kept in-frame rearrangements with V and J called. Such tables lack part of the clones; where checked against another copy, unresolved V genes explain under half of the gap, and the rest is unexplained. This sample lists more than 30,000 clones; 75% to 90% were detected once. 22% of the sample belongs to the ten largest clones. This specimen's treatment or condition label, per the study, means: randomized to nivolumab then ipilimumab (arm A) or the reverse (arm B). The sequencing used CD8+ T cells sorted from blood (inferred from file names), collected from a patient given nivolumab and ipilimumab in sequence. The receptors were gathered from a human donor with melanoma.

This chain links TRBV27 with TRBJ1-6; the match to TRBD1 covers 7 bases. CDR3 size: 14 residues. J lost 9 bases, V lost 2 bases, and 4 bases had no gene match. The germline gives CDR1 MNHEY, CDR2 SMNVEV (reference sequence). The CDR3 sequence: CASSLRQGSSPLHF. CDR3 coding DNA: TGTGCCAGCAGTTTAAGACAGGGCAGTTCACCCCTCCACTTT.

The rearrangement uses TRBV19 and TRBJ2-5, with 7 bases that match TRBD1. The germline V gene has CDR1 LNHDA and CDR2 SQIVND (reference sequence). The CDR3 length is 17 residues. The V gene end was trimmed by 5 bases and the J gene end by 0 bases; junction bases not matched to a gene: 12. CDR3: CASSLSGDSGYQETQYF. The CDR3 DNA sequence: TGTGCCAGTAGTTTGAGTGGGGACAGTGGGTACCAAGAGACCCAGTACTTC.

The rearrangement uses TRBV27 and TRBJ2-5, with 10 bases identical to TRBD2. This CDR3 contains 14 residues. The V and J ends lost 8 bases and 5 bases, in that order; junction bases with no gene match: 8. Per germline, CDR1 MNHEY and CDR2 SMNVEV (reference sequence). In DNA, the CDR3 is TGTGCCAGCGACTCTAGCGGGGGCGGGGAGACCCAGTACTTC. Translating gives CASDSSGGGETQYF.

This clone came up once. The V gene is TRBV15, the J gene TRBJ2-2; possibly TRBD1 for D (6 bases). The CDR3 sequence is 16 residues long. Germline CDR1 and CDR2: LNHNV and YYDKDF (reference sequence). V was shortened by 5 bases and J by 1 base, with 14 bases between the two germline ends. The CDR3 spells CATSPGTLMNTGELFF. The CDR3 region has the DNA TGTGCCACCAGCCCCGGGACACTGATGAACACCGGGGAGCTGTTTTTT.

The V and J genes are TRBV2 and TRBJ1-2; 8 nucleotides agree with TRBD1. J lost 0 bases, V lost 7 bases, and 16 bases had no gene match. Germline V CDR1 and CDR2: SNHLY, FYNNEI. The CDR3 is 18 residues long. CDR3 protein: CASTRPPGQDPPNYGYTF. The CDR3 DNA is TGTGCCAGCACCAGACCTCCGGGACAGGATCCCCCTAACTATGGCTACACCTTC. Full variable domain (remainder filled in from reference TRBV2 and TRBJ1-2): EPEVTQTPSHQVTQMGQEVILRCVPISNHLYFYWYRQILGQKVEFLVSFYNNEISEKSEIFDDQFSVERPDGSNFTLKIRSTKLEDSAMYFCASTRPPGQDPPNYGYTFGSGTRLTVV.

The rearrangement links TRBV7-2 to TRBJ2-7; D is unclear. Germline V gives CDR1 SGHTA, CDR2 FQGNSA. Trimming took off 1 base at V and 7 bases at J, with 14 bases between the two ends. This CDR3 has 14 residues. CDR3 sequence: CASSLVPESYEQYF. The CDR3 region has the DNA TGTGCCAGCAGCTTAGTTCCTGAGAGCTATGAGCAGTACTTC.

The chain joins TRBV11-2 to TRBJ2-7, with 8 bases aligning to TRBD2. The CDR3 is 15 amino acids. The V segment lost 6 bases and the J segment 4 bases; nucleotides outside the gene matches: 11. Germline CDR1 reads SGHAT; CDR2 reads FQNNGV. The CDR3 DNA sequence: TGTGCCAGCAGATTTAGCGGGGCCGTTCTTTACGAGCAGTACTTC. It yields the protein CASRFSGAVLYEQYF.

The CDR3 region has the DNA TGTGCCAGCAGTTTTAGGGACAAAAACAATGAGCAGTTCTTC. Translation: CASSFRDKNNEQFF. The chain recombines TRBV28 with TRBJ2-1, with a weak D call TRBD1 (6 bases). Germline V lookup: CDR1 MDHEN, CDR2 SYDVKM. This CDR3 comprises 14 residues. V lost 3 bases and J lost 5, with 11 bases in between.